This is a list of T cell receptor beta chains from one sample in a study of cytomegalovirus exposure and HLA in healthy donors. Sequenced by immunoSEQ multiplex PCR; TCRdb stores in-frame clones only, minus some. Of 75,000 to 95,000 clones listed, about three fifths were seen once; the top ten hold 3.9%. The source material was PBMCs. The receptors shown here come from a man aged 25-45 years in good health and CMV-seronegative. The CDR3 runs from the conserved cysteine through the conserved F or W. A D gene is named only where the DNA matches it firmly. Not all rows give a size; the values are once, few, many and, for expanded clones, a class.

size: NA; J: TRBJ1-3; D: TRBD1; V: TRBV2; DNA: TGTGCCAGCAGTTCGGACAGGGTGGGGGGAAACACCATATATTTT; CDR3: CASSSDRVGGNTIYF
size: NA; J: TRBJ2-5; D: NA; V: TRBV5-5; DNA: TGTGCCAGCAGCACGAGAGGCCAAGAGACCCAGTACTTC; CDR3: CASSTRGQETQYF
size: NA; J: TRBJ1-1; D: TRBD1; V: TRBV6-6; DNA: TGTGCCAGCAGTACAGGGACAGGGGGCGAAGCTTTCTTT; CDR3: CASSTGTGGEAFF
size: NA; J: TRBJ2-7; D: TRBD1; V: TRBV6-5; DNA: TGTGCCAGCAGTTACGGACCGGGACAGAACTCCTACGAGCAGTACTTC; CDR3: CASSYGPGQNSYEQYF
size: NA; J: TRBJ1-2; D: TRBD1; V: TRBV28; DNA: TGTGCCAGCAGTTTGGTTCTGACAGGGGGCCACACCTTC; CDR3: CASSLVLTGGHTF
size: NA; J: TRBJ2-2; D: NA; V: TRBV5-1; DNA: TGCGCCAGCCGGAGGGACAGCGGAAACACCGGGGAGCTGTTTTTT; CDR3: CASRRDSGNTGELFF
size: NA; J: TRBJ2-7; D: TRBD1; V: TRBV18; DNA: TGTGCCAGCTCACTGGAGACAGGGGGTATTTACGAGCAGTACTTC; CDR3: CASSLETGGIYEQYF
size: NA; J: TRBJ2-7; D: TRBD2; V: TRBV10-3; DNA: TGTGCCATCGGGCAAGCGGGACGCTACGAGCAGTACTTC; CDR3: CAIGQAGRYEQYF
size: NA; J: TRBJ2-7; D: TRBD1; V: TRBV2; DNA: TGTGCCAGCAGTGCGGGACAGAACTCCTACGAGCAGTACTTC; CDR3: CASSAGQNSYEQYF
size: few; J: TRBJ1-5; D: TRBD1; V: TRBV5-5; DNA: TGTGCCAGCAGCTCGGGACAGGCGGTCAATCAGCCCCAGCATTTT; CDR3: CASSSGQAVNQPQHF
size: NA; J: TRBJ2-2; D: TRBD1; V: TRBV10-3; DNA: TGTGCCATCAGTCGGTTCGAGGGGGCCGGAGGCGGGGAGCTGTTTTTT; CDR3: CAISRFEGAGGGELFF
size: NA; J: TRBJ2-1; D: TRBD2; V: TRBV4-2; DNA: TGTGCCAGCAGCCAAGGGACTAGCGGGGTCAATGAGCAGTTCTTC; CDR3: CASSQGTSGVNEQFF
size: NA; J: TRBJ2-7; D: TRBD1; V: TRBV6-5; DNA: TGTGCCAGCAGCGGGGACAGGGACTACGAGCAGTACTTC; CDR3: CASSGDRDYEQYF
size: NA; J: TRBJ2-2; D: TRBD1; V: TRBV2; DNA: TGTGCCAGCAGCGGACAGGCGGGCACCGGGGAGCTGTTTTTT; CDR3: CASSGQAGTGELFF
size: NA; J: TRBJ1-4; D: NA; V: TRBV18; DNA: TGTGCCAGCTCACCAACAGCAACTAATGAAAAACTGTTTTTT; CDR3: CASSPTATNEKLFF
size: NA; J: TRBJ2-1; D: NA; V: TRBV7-9; DNA: TGTTCCAGCAGCTTAGTGTCTGTCTACAATGAGCAGTTCTTC; CDR3: CSSSLVSVYNEQFF
size: NA; J: TRBJ2-7; D: NA; V: TRBV11-2; DNA: TGTGCCAGCAGCTTGGGGCTCAACCCGGCCGCCTACGAGCAGTACTTC; CDR3: CASSLGLNPAAYEQYF
size: NA; J: TRBJ2-7; D: NA; V: TRBV28; DNA: TGTGCCACAAGGTGGGGCCACGAGCAGTACTTC; CDR3: CATRWGHEQYF
size: few; J: TRBJ2-5; D: NA; V: TRBV19; DNA: TGTGCCAGTAGTAAGCCGGGACAACAAGAGACCCAGTACTTC; CDR3: CASSKPGQQETQYF
size: NA; J: TRBJ1-1; D: TRBD1; V: TRBV6-1; DNA: TGTGCCAGCAGAGGGGACAGCCTCTCGGAAGCTTTCTTT; CDR3: CASRGDSLSEAFF
size: NA; J: TRBJ2-7; D: NA; V: TRBV2; DNA: TGTGCCAGCAATGCAGGCGAGCAGTACTTC; CDR3: CASNAGEQYF
size: NA; J: TRBJ2-1; D: NA; V: TRBV19; DNA: TGTGCCAGTAGGTTAGCGGCCCCCTCCTACAATGAGCAGTTCTTC; CDR3: CASRLAAPSYNEQFF
size: NA; J: TRBJ2-2; D: TRBD1; V: TRBV6-5; DNA: TGTGCCAGCGTTTGGCGACAGGGAACCGGGGAGCTGTTTTTT; CDR3: CASVWRQGTGELFF
size: few; J: TRBJ2-5; D: NA; V: TRBV7-9; DNA: TGTGCCAGCAGCTTATCGGGAGAAGAGACCCAGTACTTC; CDR3: CASSLSGEETQYF
size: NA; J: TRBJ2-1; D: NA; V: TRBV7-3; DNA: TGTGCCAGCAGCCTAGGGACTTCAGTGATGAATGAGCAGTTCTTC; CDR3: CASSLGTSVMNEQFF
size: NA; J: TRBJ2-5; D: TRBD2; V: TRBV7-8; DNA: TGTGCCAGCAGCAGAAGACTAGCGGGAGGGGGACTCCGTCAAGAGACCCAGTACTTC; CDR3: CASSRRLAGGGLRQETQYF
size: NA; J: TRBJ2-3; D: NA; V: TRBV10-1; DNA: TGCGCCAGCAGTGAGTCGACGGGTCAGCTCACAGATACGCAGTATTTT; CDR3: CASSESTGQLTDTQYF
size: few; J: TRBJ1-5; D: NA; V: TRBV5-4; DNA: TGTGCCAGCAGCTTGCAGGGGAATCAGCCCCAGCATTTT; CDR3: CASSLQGNQPQHF
size: NA; J: TRBJ2-3; D: TRBD1; V: TRBV6-1; DNA: TGTGCCAGCAATAGACAGGGGCCAGATACGCAGTATTTT; CDR3: CASNRQGPDTQYF
size: NA; J: TRBJ1-3; D: NA; V: TRBV9; DNA: TGTGCCAGCAGCAACCGGGGACAAACGACCATATATTTT; CDR3: CASSNRGQTTIYF
size: few; J: TRBJ1-6; D: NA; V: TRBV6-5; DNA: TGTGCCAGCAGTTACAACAGGGATGATTCACCCCTCCACTTT; CDR3: CASSYNRDDSPLHF
size: NA; J: TRBJ2-2; D: NA; V: TRBV27; DNA: TGTGCCAGCAGTTTAACCGGGATATATACCGCCGGGGAGCTGTTTTTT; CDR3: CASSLTGIYTAGELFF
size: few; J: TRBJ1-1; D: NA; V: TRBV5-1; DNA: TGCGCCAGCACCCCGTCCGGACAGACCACTGAAGCTTTCTTT; CDR3: CASTPSGQTTEAFF
size: NA; J: TRBJ2-7; D: NA; V: TRBV2; DNA: TGTGCCAGCAGCGGTACAGAATACTACGAGCAGTACTTC; CDR3: CASSGTEYYEQYF
size: NA; J: TRBJ2-7; D: TRBD1; V: TRBV7-2; DNA: TGTGCCAGCAGCAGGGACAGGGCGAGGGAGCAGTACTTC; CDR3: CASSRDRAREQYF
size: NA; J: TRBJ2-1; D: NA; V: TRBV4-2; DNA: TGTGCCAGCAGAGTACGTCAGGGCTCCTACAATGAGCAGTTCTTC; CDR3: CASRVRQGSYNEQFF
size: NA; J: TRBJ1-5; D: NA; V: TRBV7-9; DNA: TGTTCCAGCAGCTCAACCCACGAGACAGGTTACAATCAGCCCCAGCATTTT; CDR3: CSSSSTHETGYNQPQHF
size: NA; J: TRBJ2-7; D: NA; V: TRBV2; DNA: TGTGCCAGCAGTGAAGGTGTAGGGGGAACCTACGAGCAGTACTTC; CDR3: CASSEGVGGTYEQYF
size: NA; J: TRBJ2-3; D: TRBD2; V: TRBV10-1; DNA: TGCGCCAGCAGTGATGTGACTAGCGGACCTTCTAGCACAGATACGCAGTATTTT; CDR3: CASSDVTSGPSSTDTQYF
size: NA; J: TRBJ1-6; D: TRBD1; V: TRBV4-2; DNA: TGTGCCAGCAGCCAAGACAGGGGGCAGAATTCACCCCTCCACTTT; CDR3: CASSQDRGQNSPLHF
size: few; J: TRBJ2-2; D: NA; V: TRBV5-5; DNA: TGTGCCAGCAGCTTGTTGGCAGGAGGCACCGGGGAGCTGTTTTTT; CDR3: CASSLLAGGTGELFF
size: once; J: TRBJ2-1; D: NA; V: TRBV7-6; DNA: TGTGCCAGCAGCCCCGGACAGTACAATGAGCAGTTCTTC; CDR3: CASSPGQYNEQFF
size: NA; J: TRBJ1-6; D: TRBD1; V: TRBV27; DNA: TGTGCCAGCAGTCCGGGACAGGGTCATTCACCCCTCCACTTT; CDR3: CASSPGQGHSPLHF
size: once; J: TRBJ2-3; D: TRBD2; V: TRBV4-2; DNA: TGTGCCAGCAGCCAAGATCCACTAGCGGGGGGAGGGCGCACAGATACGCAGTATTTT; CDR3: CASSQDPLAGGGRTDTQYF
size: NA; J: TRBJ1-2; D: NA; V: TRBV14; DNA: TGTGCCAGCAGCCGCCGGGAGACTAACTATGGCTACACCTTC; CDR3: CASSRRETNYGYTF
size: NA; J: TRBJ1-2; D: TRBD1; V: TRBV4-1; DNA: TGCGCCAGCAGCCACTTGATTGGACAGGGTAACTATGGCTACACCTTC; CDR3: CASSHLIGQGNYGYTF
size: NA; J: TRBJ2-7; D: TRBD2; V: TRBV7-2; DNA: TGTGCCAGCAGCTTAGCAACCGCTAGCGGCCCGCGCGAGCAGTACTTC; CDR3: CASSLATASGPREQYF